Presented here are 9 T cell receptor beta chains from one specimen sequenced in a study of blood T cell repertoires in COVID-19. Measured with immunoSEQ multiplex PCR; TCRdb has only the in-frame clones, and not every one. The sample lists about 200,000 clones, roughly 79% occurring once. The source material was peripheral blood. The receptors originated from a human donor with acute or convalescent COVID-19. The donor label of this sample is uncertain.

The rearrangement uses TRBV11-2 and TRBJ2-1; D not certain. The V gene lost 2 bases and the J gene lost 3 bases, with 14 bases spanning the gap. The CDR3 is made up of 16 amino acids. Germline V gives CDR1 SGHAT, CDR2 FQNNGV. CDR3 in amino acids: CASSLRAQSVYNEQFF. In nucleotides, the CDR3 is TGTGCCAGCAGCTTACGAGCCCAAAGCGTCTACAATGAGCAGTTCTTC.

A single count supports this clone. This rearrangement joins TRBV4-3 to TRBJ1-1; the match to TRBD1 covers 8 bases. CDR1 is LGHNA and CDR2 is YSLEER in the germline V gene. The V segment lost 4 bases and the J segment 4 bases; nucleotides outside the gene matches: 8. This CDR3 contains 15 residues. CDR3 coding DNA: TGCGCCAGCAGCCTTGGGCAGGGGGCCGGCACTGAAGCTTTCTTT. Translation gives CASSLGQGAGTEAFF.

The chain is built from TRBV28 and TRBJ1-2, with 7 bases identical to TRBD1. The CDR3 totals 12 residues. The V gene's germline CDR1 is MDHEN and CDR2 SYDVKM. Losses at the gene ends were 2 bases for V and 7 bases for J; bases not matched to a gene: 1. The CDR3 reads CASSLNRGGYTF. DNA of the CDR3: TGTGCCAGCAGTTTAAACAGGGGTGGCTACACCTTC.

Remarks on this clone: This sample also contains other DNA sequences that code for the same CDR3. The CDR3: CASSVDSLSNQPQHF. The CDR3 DNA reads TGTGCCAGCAGCGTGGACTCGCTTAGCAATCAGCCCCAGCATTTT. The V and J genes are TRBV2 and TRBJ1-5; D unresolved. The CDR3 length is 15 residues. Trimming left V 6 bases short and J 0 bases short, with 12 bases between. Germline assignment: CDR1 SNHLY and CDR2 FYNNEI.

The chain combines TRBV11-3 with TRBJ2-1; no definite D call. V lost 3 bases to trimming and J lost 4 bases, with 4 bases between them. Germline CDR1 SGHNT, CDR2 YENEEA. The CDR3 runs 12 residues. The CDR3 DNA reads as TGTGCCAGCAGCTTCCAGTACAATGAGCAGTTCTTC. Encoded protein: CASSFQYNEQFF.

The rearrangement joins TRBV7-2 to TRBJ1-1; TRBD1 might be the D (5 bases). V was pared by 5 bases and J by 1 base, with 14 bases between. Germline CDR1 SGHTA, CDR2 FQGNSA. CDR3 size: 15 residues. The CDR3 bases are TGTGCCAGCAGCCCGCGGGGCCAAGGGAACACTGAAGCTTTCTTT. Its protein product is CASSPRGQGNTEAFF. Using reference TRBV7-2 and TRBJ1-1 for the parts outside the CDR3, the full variable domain is GAGVSQSPSNKVTEKGKDVELRCDPISGHTALYWYRQSLGQGLEFLIYFQGNSAPDKSGLPSDRFSAERTGGSVSTLTIQRTQQEDSAVYLCASSPRGQGNTEAFFGQGTRLTVV.

This chain uses TRBV27 with TRBJ1-1; D gene ambiguous. V was shortened by 0 bases and J by 0 bases, with 8 bases between the two germline ends. The CDR3 covers 15 residues. Germline V gene data show CDR1 as MNHEY and CDR2 as SMNVEV (reference sequence). CDR3 residues: CASSLSHGVNTEAFF. Written as DNA, the CDR3 is TGTGCCAGCAGTTTATCCCACGGGGTGAACACTGAAGCTTTCTTT.

The rearrangement joins TRBV11-1 to TRBJ2-6, with D tentatively TRBD2 (6 bases). V was pared by 6 bases and J by 2 bases, with 11 bases between. Germline values: CDR1 SGHAT, CDR2 FQDESV (reference sequence). The CDR3 runs 15 residues. CDR3 DNA: TGTGCCAGCAGTATGGGGGGACCTGGGGCCAACGTCCTGACTTTC. It yields the protein CASSMGGPGANVLTF.

The genes are TRBV24-1 and TRBJ2-1, with 13 bases identical to TRBD2. Per the germline V gene, CDR1 is KGHDR and CDR2 is SFDVKD. V dropped 0 bases and J dropped 7; count of bases not matched to a gene: 5. CDR3 length equals 17 residues. In DNA form, the CDR3 reads TGTGCCACCAGTGATTTGACTAGCGGGAGGGCCGGGAATGAGCAGTTCTTC. It specifies CATSDLTSGRAGNEQFF.